Listed below are T cell receptor beta chains from one sample, sequenced in a study of blood T cell repertoires in COVID-19. The table came from immunoSEQ multiplex PCR; TCRdb's copy has only in-frame clones and leaves some out. The data contain under 400,000 clones, 90% of them singletons. Source material: peripheral blood. The source of these receptors is a woman aged 25-40 years with COVID-19, enrolled during active disease. Each CDR3 is given with its conserved first and last residue. A D gene is named only where the DNA matches it firmly. The size field is filled for only some rows; it gives once, few, many or a size class.

v_gene: TRBV5-1; d_gene: NA; j_gene: TRBJ1-1; abundance: NA; CDR3nt: TGCGCCAGCAGCTTCGACTGGAACACTGAAGCTTTCTTT; CDR3aa: CASSFDWNTEAFF
v_gene: TRBV7-2; d_gene: NA; j_gene: TRBJ2-5; abundance: NA; CDR3nt: TGTGCCAGCAGCTTATACAAGGAGGGCGAGACCCAGTACTTC; CDR3aa: CASSLYKEGETQYF
v_gene: TRBV11-1; d_gene: TRBD1; j_gene: TRBJ2-2; abundance: NA; CDR3nt: TGTGCCAGCAGCTACCGGGACAGGCCTACCGGGGAGCTGTTTTTT; CDR3aa: CASSYRDRPTGELFF
v_gene: TRBV18; d_gene: NA; j_gene: TRBJ2-6; abundance: NA; CDR3nt: TGTGCCAGCTCACCACAGAGACAGCTAAGCTCTGGGGCCAACGTCCTGACTTTC; CDR3aa: CASSPQRQLSSGANVLTF
v_gene: TRBV7-7; d_gene: TRBD1; j_gene: TRBJ2-4; abundance: NA; CDR3nt: TGTGCCAGCAGCCCTGCAGGGGGAAACATTCAGTACTTC; CDR3aa: CASSPAGGNIQYF
v_gene: TRBV9; d_gene: TRBD2; j_gene: TRBJ2-3; abundance: few; CDR3nt: TGTGCCAGCAGCGTAGGGGCGGGAGGAGAAGATACGCAGTATTTT; CDR3aa: CASSVGAGGEDTQYF
v_gene: TRBV5-6; d_gene: NA; j_gene: TRBJ1-5; abundance: NA; CDR3nt: TGTGCCAGCAGCTCCGGGGGGGATCAGCCCCAGCATTTT; CDR3aa: CASSSGGDQPQHF
v_gene: TRBV29-1; d_gene: TRBD2; j_gene: TRBJ2-3; abundance: NA; CDR3nt: TGCAGCGTTGCGGGACTAGCGGGAGGCAATACGCAGTATTTT; CDR3aa: CSVAGLAGGNTQYF
v_gene: TRBV16; d_gene: NA; j_gene: TRBJ2-7; abundance: NA; CDR3nt: TGTGCCAGCAGCCAAGACAGTCGGCAGTACTTC; CDR3aa: CASSQDSRQYF
v_gene: TRBV6-2/TRBV6-3; d_gene: TRBD1; j_gene: TRBJ1-2; abundance: few; CDR3nt: TGTGCCAGCAGCCAGACAGGGGTCGGCTACACCTTC; CDR3aa: CASSQTGVGYTF
v_gene: TRBV3-1/TRBV3-2; d_gene: NA; j_gene: TRBJ2-5; abundance: few; CDR3nt: TGTGCCAGCAGCCTACCGTCTCGGGACCAGTACTTC; CDR3aa: CASSLPSRDQYF
v_gene: TRBV5-5; d_gene: TRBD1; j_gene: TRBJ1-2; abundance: NA; CDR3nt: TGTGCCAGCAGCTACGGACAGGGCCACTATGGCTACACCTTC; CDR3aa: CASSYGQGHYGYTF
v_gene: TRBV10-3; d_gene: TRBD1; j_gene: TRBJ1-2; abundance: NA; CDR3nt: TGTGCCATTCCAGGACAGGGGGGTGGCTACACCTTC; CDR3aa: CAIPGQGGGYTF
v_gene: TRBV19; d_gene: TRBD1; j_gene: TRBJ2-7; abundance: NA; CDR3nt: TGTGCCAGTAGCCGGGACAGGAAGACCCGCGAGCAGTACTTC; CDR3aa: CASSRDRKTREQYF
v_gene: TRBV6-5; d_gene: NA; j_gene: TRBJ1-6; abundance: NA; CDR3nt: TGTGCCAGCAGGAGGGGGGGCAGGGGAGCCTCACCCCTCCACTTT; CDR3aa: CASRRGGRGASPLHF
v_gene: TRBV28; d_gene: NA; j_gene: TRBJ1-1; abundance: NA; CDR3nt: TGTGCCAGCAGTGGGGAGCGGGGAGGTCACACTGAAGCTTTCTTT; CDR3aa: CASSGERGGHTEAFF
v_gene: TRBV19; d_gene: NA; j_gene: TRBJ1-4; abundance: NA; CDR3nt: TGTGCCAGTAGTATAGATGATACAGGGAACGGTGAAAAACTGTTTTTT; CDR3aa: CASSIDDTGNGEKLFF
v_gene: TRBV11-2; d_gene: NA; j_gene: TRBJ2-3; abundance: NA; CDR3nt: TGTGCCAGCAGCTTTATGGCGGGAAGCACAGATACGCAGTATTTT; CDR3aa: CASSFMAGSTDTQYF
v_gene: TRBV30; d_gene: NA; j_gene: TRBJ1-2; abundance: NA; CDR3nt: TGTGCCTGGAGGGTTCGGTGGAGGGGCTACACCTTC; CDR3aa: CAWRVRWRGYTF
v_gene: TRBV24-1; d_gene: TRBD1; j_gene: TRBJ1-2; abundance: NA; CDR3nt: TGTGCCACCAGTGGGGGGACAGGGTATGGCTACACCTTC; CDR3aa: CATSGGTGYGYTF
v_gene: TRBV19; d_gene: TRBD1; j_gene: TRBJ1-1; abundance: NA; CDR3nt: TGTGCCAGTAGCAGCACAGGGGGGAACACTGAAGCTTTCTTT; CDR3aa: CASSSTGGNTEAFF
v_gene: TRBV2; d_gene: NA; j_gene: TRBJ2-5; abundance: NA; CDR3nt: TGTGCCAGCAGCGACCAGGGGTACGAAGAGACCCAGTACTTC; CDR3aa: CASSDQGYEETQYF
v_gene: TRBV5-1; d_gene: TRBD2; j_gene: TRBJ2-1; abundance: NA; CDR3nt: TGCGCCAGCAGACTTAGCGGGGGAACTCACAATGAGCAGTTCTTC; CDR3aa: CASRLSGGTHNEQFF
v_gene: TRBV5-1; d_gene: TRBD1; j_gene: TRBJ2-5; abundance: NA; CDR3nt: TGCGCCAGGACAGGGGTTGGGGAGACCCAGTACTTC; CDR3aa: CARTGVGETQYF
v_gene: TRBV6-2/TRBV6-3; d_gene: TRBD1; j_gene: TRBJ2-1; abundance: NA; CDR3nt: TGTGCCAGCAGTTACGCTAGGACAGGGGGCTACAATGAGCAGTTCTTC; CDR3aa: CASSYARTGGYNEQFF
v_gene: TRBV5-1; d_gene: TRBD2; j_gene: TRBJ2-3; abundance: NA; CDR3nt: TGCGCCAGCAGCACAGCGGGAGGGTACACAGATACGCAGTATTTT; CDR3aa: CASSTAGGYTDTQYF
v_gene: TRBV7-9; d_gene: NA; j_gene: TRBJ1-2; abundance: NA; CDR3nt: TGTGCCAGCAGCTCCCGAGAGACAGATTATGGCTACACCTTC; CDR3aa: CASSSRETDYGYTF
v_gene: TRBV7-9; d_gene: TRBD2; j_gene: TRBJ2-1; abundance: once; CDR3nt: TGTGCCAGCATTTCTAGCGGTAGCTCCTACAATGAGCAGTTCTTC; CDR3aa: CASISSGSSYNEQFF
v_gene: TRBV29-1; d_gene: TRBD1; j_gene: TRBJ1-1; abundance: NA; CDR3nt: TGCAGCGTGGGAAAGAAAGGGACAGGGTCTGAAGCTTTCTTT; CDR3aa: CSVGKKGTGSEAFF
v_gene: TRBV7-9; d_gene: NA; j_gene: TRBJ1-1; abundance: NA; CDR3nt: TGTGCCAGCACTTACTCGGACGGGAGGAACACTGAAGCTTTCTTT; CDR3aa: CASTYSDGRNTEAFF
v_gene: TRBV6-5; d_gene: TRBD2; j_gene: TRBJ2-2; abundance: NA; CDR3nt: TGTGCCAGCAGTTACGATGGGACTAGCGTTACCGGGGAGCTGTTTTTT; CDR3aa: CASSYDGTSVTGELFF
v_gene: TRBV2; d_gene: TRBD1; j_gene: TRBJ1-1; abundance: NA; CDR3nt: TGTGCCAGCAGTGGACGACAGGGTTGGCAAATCAGGTCTGAAGCTTTCTTT; CDR3aa: CASSGRQGWQIRSEAFF
v_gene: TRBV10-1; d_gene: NA; j_gene: TRBJ2-7; abundance: NA; CDR3nt: TGCGCCAGCAGTGAGTGGGCGGGAAGCGAGCAGTACTTC; CDR3aa: CASSEWAGSEQYF
v_gene: TRBV12-5; d_gene: TRBD2; j_gene: TRBJ2-5; abundance: NA; CDR3nt: TGTGCTAGTGGCTTGGGACTAGCGGGAGGTGAAGAGACCCAGTACTTC; CDR3aa: CASGLGLAGGEETQYF
v_gene: TRBV7-2; d_gene: NA; j_gene: TRBJ1-1; abundance: NA; CDR3nt: TGTGCCAGCAGCTTATTGACAGGAGAACTCCGTGAAGCTTTCTTT; CDR3aa: CASSLLTGELREAFF
v_gene: TRBV12-3/TRBV12-4; d_gene: NA; j_gene: TRBJ2-7; abundance: NA; CDR3nt: TGTGCCAGCAGTTTAGGGGACTCGGGACGGGAGTACTTC; CDR3aa: CASSLGDSGREYF
v_gene: TRBV18; d_gene: TRBD2; j_gene: TRBJ2-3; abundance: NA; CDR3nt: TGTGCCAGCTCACCACCGTGGCTAGCGGGAGACAGTGATACGCAGTATTTT; CDR3aa: CASSPPWLAGDSDTQYF
v_gene: TRBV19; d_gene: TRBD1; j_gene: TRBJ1-1; abundance: NA; CDR3nt: TGTGCCAGTATCGAACAGGGGAAGAACACTGAAGCTTTCTTT; CDR3aa: CASIEQGKNTEAFF
v_gene: TRBV19; d_gene: TRBD2; j_gene: TRBJ2-3; abundance: NA; CDR3nt: TGTGCCAGTAGTATAGATCCACCAACGGGACTAGGCACAGATACGCAGTATTTT; CDR3aa: CASSIDPPTGLGTDTQYF
v_gene: TRBV4-1; d_gene: NA; j_gene: TRBJ1-2; abundance: few; CDR3nt: TGCGCCAGCAGCGTCGGGTCGGAGTTCTATGGCTACACCTTC; CDR3aa: CASSVGSEFYGYTF
v_gene: TRBV3-1/TRBV3-2; d_gene: TRBD1; j_gene: TRBJ1-2; abundance: NA; CDR3nt: TGTGCCAGCACCCCAGCCGACAGGGGAACTCGATATGGCTACACCTTC; CDR3aa: CASTPADRGTRYGYTF
v_gene: TRBV19; d_gene: TRBD1; j_gene: TRBJ1-1; abundance: NA; CDR3nt: TGTGCCAGTAGTCTACAGGGGTTGAAGGGCACTGAAGCTTTCTTT; CDR3aa: CASSLQGLKGTEAFF
v_gene: TRBV3-1/TRBV3-2; d_gene: NA; j_gene: TRBJ2-3; abundance: NA; CDR3nt: TGTGCCAGCAGCCGCAGCGAAGCTACAGATACGCAGTATTTT; CDR3aa: CASSRSEATDTQYF
v_gene: TRBV15; d_gene: TRBD1; j_gene: TRBJ2-1; abundance: once; CDR3nt: TGTGCCACCAGCAGTGGACAGGTCAGAACTAATGAGCAGTTCTTC; CDR3aa: CATSSGQVRTNEQFF
v_gene: TRBV5-4; d_gene: NA; j_gene: TRBJ1-3; abundance: NA; CDR3nt: TGTGCCAGCAGCGGTGGGGGCGCAGGAGCTGGAAACACCATATATTTT; CDR3aa: CASSGGGAGAGNTIYF
v_gene: TRBV9; d_gene: TRBD2; j_gene: TRBJ2-5; abundance: NA; CDR3nt: TGTGCCAGCAGCGAGGGACTAGGAGAGACCCAGTACTTC; CDR3aa: CASSEGLGETQYF
v_gene: TRBV27; d_gene: TRBD1; j_gene: TRBJ1-2; abundance: NA; CDR3nt: TGTGCCAGCAGTTTATCCAAGACAGGGGGCTATGGCTACACCTTC; CDR3aa: CASSLSKTGGYGYTF
v_gene: TRBV4-1; d_gene: NA; j_gene: TRBJ1-5; abundance: NA; CDR3nt: TGCGCCAGCAGCCAAGAAGGGGGGGGCGCGGGCAATCAGCCCCAGCATTTT; CDR3aa: CASSQEGGGAGNQPQHF
v_gene: TRBV7-9; d_gene: TRBD1; j_gene: TRBJ1-2; abundance: NA; CDR3nt: TGTGCCAGCAGGAAGGACAGGGTCTATGGCTACACCTTC; CDR3aa: CASRKDRVYGYTF
v_gene: TRBV6-1; d_gene: NA; j_gene: TRBJ2-7; abundance: many; CDR3nt: TGTGCCAGCAGTGACAGGTACGAGCAGTACTTC; CDR3aa: CASSDRYEQYF
v_gene: TRBV19; d_gene: NA; j_gene: TRBJ1-4; abundance: NA; CDR3nt: TGTGCCAGTATCCGCGGGAGAGGCGTTGGGGAAAAACTGTTTTTT; CDR3aa: CASIRGRGVGEKLFF
v_gene: TRBV9; d_gene: NA; j_gene: TRBJ2-2; abundance: NA; CDR3nt: TGTGCCAGCAGCGTACGTAGTCTAAGTAGCGGGGAGCTGTTTTTT; CDR3aa: CASSVRSLSSGELFF
v_gene: TRBV4-2; d_gene: TRBD2; j_gene: TRBJ2-2; abundance: once; CDR3nt: TGTGCCAGCAGCCATGAAACTGGACTAGCGGGAGGTCTTATCGGTGCGAACACCGGGGAGCTGTTTTTT; CDR3aa: CASSHETGLAGGLIGANTGELFF
v_gene: TRBV30; d_gene: NA; j_gene: TRBJ1-1; abundance: NA; CDR3nt: TGTGCCTGGATTTACCCGGGAGGCAGGCGACGGAACACTGAAGCTTTCTTT; CDR3aa: CAWIYPGGRRRNTEAFF
v_gene: TRBV29-1; d_gene: TRBD1; j_gene: TRBJ2-7; abundance: NA; CDR3nt: TGCAGCGTTGCGAGTCGACAGGGGGCCTACGAGCAGTACTTC; CDR3aa: CSVASRQGAYEQYF
v_gene: TRBV6-4; d_gene: NA; j_gene: TRBJ2-2; abundance: few; CDR3nt: TGTGCCAGCAGTGACTCGAGGGACACCGGGGAGCTGTTTTTT; CDR3aa: CASSDSRDTGELFF
v_gene: TRBV2; d_gene: TRBD1; j_gene: TRBJ1-2; abundance: few; CDR3nt: TGTGCCAGCAGTCTCCTGGACAGGGCAAATGGCTACACCTTC; CDR3aa: CASSLLDRANGYTF
v_gene: TRBV19; d_gene: NA; j_gene: TRBJ1-2; abundance: NA; CDR3nt: TGTGCCAGTACGAAGTCCAGGGGCAACTATGGCTACACCTTC; CDR3aa: CASTKSRGNYGYTF